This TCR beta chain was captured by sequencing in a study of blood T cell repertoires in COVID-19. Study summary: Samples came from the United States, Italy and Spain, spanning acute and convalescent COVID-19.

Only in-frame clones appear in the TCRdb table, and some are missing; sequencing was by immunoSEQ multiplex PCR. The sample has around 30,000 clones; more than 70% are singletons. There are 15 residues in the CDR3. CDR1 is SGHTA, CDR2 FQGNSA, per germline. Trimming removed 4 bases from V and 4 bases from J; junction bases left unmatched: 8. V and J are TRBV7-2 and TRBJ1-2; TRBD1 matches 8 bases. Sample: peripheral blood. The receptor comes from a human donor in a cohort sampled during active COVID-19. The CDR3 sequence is CASSSNRGTTYGYTF. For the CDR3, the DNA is TGTGCCAGCAGCTCAAACAGGGGGACTACCTATGGCTACACCTTC.